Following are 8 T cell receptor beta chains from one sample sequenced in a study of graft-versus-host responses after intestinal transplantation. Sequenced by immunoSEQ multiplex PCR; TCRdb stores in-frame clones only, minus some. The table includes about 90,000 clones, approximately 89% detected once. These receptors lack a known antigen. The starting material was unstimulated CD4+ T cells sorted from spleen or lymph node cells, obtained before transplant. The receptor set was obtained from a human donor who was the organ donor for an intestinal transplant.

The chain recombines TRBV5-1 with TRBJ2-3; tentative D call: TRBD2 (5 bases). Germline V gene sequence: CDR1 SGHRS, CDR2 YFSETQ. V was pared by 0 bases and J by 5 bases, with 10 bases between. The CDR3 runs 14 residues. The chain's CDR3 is CASSLGGVRDTQYF. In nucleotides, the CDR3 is TGCGCCAGCAGCTTGGGGGGAGTCAGAGATACGCAGTATTTT.

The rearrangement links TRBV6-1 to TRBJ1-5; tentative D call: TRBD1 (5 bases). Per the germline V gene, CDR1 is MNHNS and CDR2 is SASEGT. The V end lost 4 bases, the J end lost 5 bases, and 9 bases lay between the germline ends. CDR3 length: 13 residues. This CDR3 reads CASSGAGYQPQHF. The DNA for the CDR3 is TGTGCCAGCAGTGGGGCAGGGTATCAGCCCCAGCATTTT.

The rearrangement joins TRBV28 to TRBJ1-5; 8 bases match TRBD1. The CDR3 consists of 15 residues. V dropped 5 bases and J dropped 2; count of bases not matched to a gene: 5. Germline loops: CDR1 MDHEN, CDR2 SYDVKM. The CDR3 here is CASSTEQGGNQPQHF. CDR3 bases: TGTGCCAGCAGTACCGAACAGGGGGGCAATCAGCCCCAGCATTTT.

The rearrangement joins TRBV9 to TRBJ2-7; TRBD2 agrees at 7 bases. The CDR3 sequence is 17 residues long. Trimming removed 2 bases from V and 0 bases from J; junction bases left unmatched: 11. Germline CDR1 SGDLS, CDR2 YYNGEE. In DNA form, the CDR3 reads TGTGCCAGCAGCGTCGCTGGGCTAGCGGATAACTCCTACGAGCAGTACTTC. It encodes CASSVAGLADNSYEQYF.

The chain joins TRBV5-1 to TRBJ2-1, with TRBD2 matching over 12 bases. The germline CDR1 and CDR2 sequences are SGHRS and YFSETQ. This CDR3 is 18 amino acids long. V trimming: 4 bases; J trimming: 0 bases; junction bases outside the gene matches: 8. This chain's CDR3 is CASSGPGLAGRSYNEQFF. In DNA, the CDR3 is TGCGCCAGCAGCGGCCCGGGACTAGCGGGCCGCTCCTACAATGAGCAGTTCTTC.

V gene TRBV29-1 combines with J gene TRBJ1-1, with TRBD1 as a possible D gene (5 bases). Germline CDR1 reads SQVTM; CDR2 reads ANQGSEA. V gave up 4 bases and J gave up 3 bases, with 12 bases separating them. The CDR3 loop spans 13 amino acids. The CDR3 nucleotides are TGCAGCGTTGCCAGGGTTTTGGACACTGAAGCTTTCTTT. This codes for CSVARVLDTEAFF.

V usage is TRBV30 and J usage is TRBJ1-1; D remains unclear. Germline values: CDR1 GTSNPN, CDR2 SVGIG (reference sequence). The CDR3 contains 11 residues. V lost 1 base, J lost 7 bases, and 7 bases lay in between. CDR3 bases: TGTGCCTGGAGTGATGCAGGTGAAGCTTTCTTT. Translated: CAWSDAGEAFF.

CDR3 sequence (DNA): TGTGCCAGCAGTTATTCCGGGAAGAGATCACCCCTCCACTTT. Translated: CASSYSGKRSPLHF. V is TRBV6-5 and J is TRBJ1-6, with no clear D. Per the germline V gene, CDR1 is MNHEY and CDR2 is SVGAGI. The length of the CDR3 is 14 residues. V dropped 3 bases and J dropped 10 bases, with 13 bases sitting between them.